The 4 T cell receptor beta chains presented below share a single source sample, sequenced in a study of vaccination effects on CD4 cells after COVID-19. The ViraFEST assay expanded antigen-specific CD4+ T cells with viral peptide pools before sequencing. Investigators separated out CD4+ T cells once 10 days of culture had passed. The vaccine given was either BNT162b2 or mRNA-1273, in two doses. Their recognized antigens are unknown. Using immunoSEQ multiplex PCR, the repertoire was profiled, and TCRdb retains in-frame clones only, with some absent. The data show roughly 71,000 clones, with 76% seen just once and around 0.95% held by the top ten. The sample consisted of CD4+ T cells from PBMCs cultured with HCoV-OC43 spike peptides, taken after COVID-19 vaccination. Documented subset: HCoV-OC43 spike overlapping peptide pool stimulation. The source is a human donor who received a COVID-19 vaccine.

The chain recombines TRBV15 with TRBJ2-5; tentative D call: TRBD2 (5 bases). Germline CDR1 is LNHNV and CDR2 is YYDKDF (reference sequence). Trimming cost V 3 bases and J 2 bases, with 7 bases left between them. CDR3 length: 13 amino acids. The CDR3 region is CATSRRLQETQYF. CDR3 coding DNA: TGTGCCACCAGCAGGAGACTACAAGAGACCCAGTACTTC.

The chain employs TRBV19 and TRBJ2-5; 11 nucleotides align to TRBD1. V was clipped by 4 bases and J by 4 bases; unmatched bases: 2. CDR1 LNHDA and CDR2 SQIVND come from the germline V gene (reference sequence). The CDR3 spans 14 residues. For the CDR3, the DNA is TGTGCCAGTAGTACCGGACAGGGGGCAGAGACCCAGTACTTC. Residues: CASSTGQGAETQYF.

The chain is built from TRBV28 and TRBJ2-5; 7 bases line up with TRBD1. This CDR3 is 14 amino acids long. V lost 6 bases, J lost 7 bases, and 11 bases stayed unmatched. CDR1 is MDHEN, CDR2 SYDVKM, per germline. This chain's CDR3 is CASRKGTVLGTQYF. The CDR3, as DNA: TGTGCCAGCAGGAAAGGGACAGTCCTGGGGACCCAGTACTTC.

This clone was detected once. This chain connects TRBV28 to TRBJ1-1; D remains unclear. The CDR3 is made up of 15 amino acids. The germline gives CDR1 MDHEN, CDR2 SYDVKM. V lost 5 bases, J lost 3 bases, and 16 bases lay in between. The CDR3: CASSPQAGLDTEAFF. The CDR3 coding sequence is TGTGCCAGCAGTCCCCAGGCGGGGTTGGACACTGAAGCTTTCTTT.